The clone carrying this T cell receptor beta chain has only a few counts. A much more abundant neighbour one base away suggests this may be a read error. The data derive from a study of tumor-infiltrating lymphocytes in oesophageal squamous cell carcinoma. Germline V gene data show CDR1 as MNHNS and CDR2 as SASEGT. The J segment lost 10 bases and the V segment lost 9 bases, leaving 15 bases of the junction unmatched. This CDR3 is 14 amino acids long. TCRdb independently ran MiXCR on the PCR reads; one entry per CDR3 protein. The table shows over 20,000 distinct CDR3 sequences, with roughly two fifths occurring only once.

The receptor's source is a male donor with esophageal squamous cell carcinoma. Sequencing used esophageal tumor tissue. The chain is built from TRBV6-1 and TRBJ2-1; TRBD1 agrees at 7 bases. DNA for the CDR3: TGTGCCAGGGGAGAAGAGGACAGGAGCTACGAGCAGTTCTTC. Translated, it gives CARGEEDRSYEQFF.